The 2 T cell receptor beta chains below all came from one sample that was sequenced in a study of identical twins. MiXCR was run by TCRdb on the 5' RACE reads, yielding one entry per CDR3 protein. The repertoire has about 390,000 distinct CDR3 sequences, about 9% of them found once; the top ten carry under 9.5%. Sequenced material: naive T cells sorted from blood. These receptors originate from a woman aged 50 to 60 in good health.

This clonotype was seen a few times. The genes are TRBV20-1 and TRBJ2-3; D unresolved. This CDR3 has 12 amino acids. Looked up from germline, CDR1 is DFQATT and CDR2 is SNEGSKA (reference sequence). V was pared by 1 base and J by 6 bases, with 8 bases between. Here the CDR3 DNA reads TGCAGTGCTAGAGGGGTTGTTGATACGCAGTATTTT. Translating gives CSARGVVDTQYF.

The chain links TRBV5-1 to TRBJ2-1; the match to TRBD1 covers 9 bases. V lost 6 bases and J lost 5; bases outside the gene matches: 9. The CDR3 has 15 residues. Germline lookup yields CDR1 SGHRS and CDR2 YFSETQ. For the CDR3, the DNA is TGCGCCAGCAAAACTCGACAGGGGGGCAACAATGAGCAGTTCTTC. Residues: CASKTRQGGNNEQFF. The complete variable domain, with remaining parts taken from reference TRBV5-1 and TRBJ2-1, reads KAGVTQTPRYLIKTRGQQVTLSCSPISGHRSVSWYQQTPGQGLQFLFEYFSETQRNKGNFPGRFSGRQFSNSRSEMNVSTLELGDSALYLCASKTRQGGNNEQFFGPGTRLTVL.